This T cell receptor (beta chain) was obtained from a study of blood T cell repertoires in COVID-19. As processed by the authors: By means of reference gene primer amplification, nucleated cell counts were estimated. Repertoires were generated with immunoSEQ multiplex PCR, while TCRdb's copy carries only in-frame clones and drops some. The V and J calls and clone size come from that table; D and trimming were worked out from the DNA. The data contain fewer than 55,000 clones, 68% of them singletons. Between the trimmed V and J ends, which lost 5 bases and 6 bases, there was a span of 16 bases. In germline, CDR1 is KGHDR, CDR2 SFDVKD. The length of the CDR3 is 15 residues.

The sequence was obtained from a woman in her 70s with acute or convalescent COVID-19. The material sequenced was peripheral blood. The rearrangement links TRBV24-1 to TRBJ2-1; D is possibly TRBD2 (5 bases). The CDR3 region has the DNA TGTGCCACCAGTGGAACCGGGCCGCGGGCCAATGAGCAGTTCTTC. It codes for CATSGTGPRANEQFF.